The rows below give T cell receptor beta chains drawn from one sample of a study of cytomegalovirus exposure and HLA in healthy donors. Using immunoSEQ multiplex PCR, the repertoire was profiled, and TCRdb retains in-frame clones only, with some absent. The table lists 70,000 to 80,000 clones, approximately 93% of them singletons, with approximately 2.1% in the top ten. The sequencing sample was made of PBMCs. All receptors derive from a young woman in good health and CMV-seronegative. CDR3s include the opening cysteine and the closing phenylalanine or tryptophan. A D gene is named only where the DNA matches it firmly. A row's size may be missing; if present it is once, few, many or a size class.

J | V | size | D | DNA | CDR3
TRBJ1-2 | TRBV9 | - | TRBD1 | TGTGCCAGCAGTCACGGACAGGGGGACCTTGGGGGCTACACCTTC | CASSHGQGDLGGYTF
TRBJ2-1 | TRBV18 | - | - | TGTGCCAGCTCACCCAACGAACAGGGCAATGAGCAGTTCTTC | CASSPNEQGNEQFF
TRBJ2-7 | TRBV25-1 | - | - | TGTGCCAGCAGTCCCGGGACTTCCTACGAGCAGTACTTC | CASSPGTSYEQYF
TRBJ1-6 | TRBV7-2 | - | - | TGTGCCAGCAGCTTAGACGGGTTCAATTCACCCCTCCACTTT | CASSLDGFNSPLHF
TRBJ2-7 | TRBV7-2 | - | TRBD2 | TGTGCCAGCAGCCCGGGGGGGAGATACGAGCAGTACTTC | CASSPGGRYEQYF
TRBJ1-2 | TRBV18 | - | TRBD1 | TGTGCCAGCTCCTACGGACAGGGAGGCTACACCTTC | CASSYGQGGYTF
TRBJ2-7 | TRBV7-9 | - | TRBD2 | TGTGCCAGCAGCTCCGGGAGGAACTCCTACGAGCAGTACTTC | CASSSGRNSYEQYF
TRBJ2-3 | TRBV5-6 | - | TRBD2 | TGTGCCAGCAGCTTGGAGACGGGGGGGGCCCCAGATACGCAGTATTTT | CASSLETGGAPDTQYF
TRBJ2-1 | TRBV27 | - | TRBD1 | TGTGCCAGCAGCCTCTTTGGGGACAGGTACAATGAGCAGTTCTTC | CASSLFGDRYNEQFF
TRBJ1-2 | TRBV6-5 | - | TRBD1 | TGTGCCAGCACCACGACAGGGGATGGCTACACCTTC | CASTTTGDGYTF
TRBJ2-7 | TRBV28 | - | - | TGTGCCAGCAACCCAAGCGGCATCGTTAACTACGAGCAGTACTTC | CASNPSGIVNYEQYF
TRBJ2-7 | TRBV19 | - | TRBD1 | TGTGCCAGTAGTACGGGACAGACCTACGAGCAGTACTTC | CASSTGQTYEQYF
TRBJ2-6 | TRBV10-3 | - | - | TGTGCCATCAGTGAGTTTCCCCTGTCTGGGGCCAACGTCCTGACTTTC | CAISEFPLSGANVLTF
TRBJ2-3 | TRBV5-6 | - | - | TGTGCCAGCAGCTTAGGAGACAGGTGGAGCACAGATACGCAGTATTTT | CASSLGDRWSTDTQYF
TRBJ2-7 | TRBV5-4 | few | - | TGTGCCAGCAGCCCCCCCGGGTCCTACGAGCAGTACTTC | CASSPPGSYEQYF
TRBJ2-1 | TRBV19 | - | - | TGTGCCAGTAGTATGGGGCTGAATGAGCAGTTCTTC | CASSMGLNEQFF
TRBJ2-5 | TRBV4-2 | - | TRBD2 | TGTGCCAGCAGCAAAGAAGATGGATCTAGCGGGAGTCAGGAGACCCAGTACTTC | CASSKEDGSSGSQETQYF
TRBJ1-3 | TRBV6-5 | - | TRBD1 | TGTGCCAGTCACACAGGGGTCTCTGGAAACACCATATATTTT | CASHTGVSGNTIYF
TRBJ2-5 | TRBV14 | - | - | TGTGCCAGCAGACGCTCTGGAGGGGTAGAGACCCAGTACTTC | CASRRSGGVETQYF
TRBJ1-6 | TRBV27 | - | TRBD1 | TGTGCCAGCAGCCCCTACGGGACAGGGGTTAATTCACCCCTCCACTTT | CASSPYGTGVNSPLHF
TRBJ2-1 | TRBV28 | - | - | TGTGCCAGCAGTTGGGAACTGACAGAATACTACAATGAGCAGTTCTTC | CASSWELTEYYNEQFF
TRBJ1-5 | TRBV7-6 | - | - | TGTGCCAGCAGCAGCCCCGGGACAAATGATAGCAATCAGCCCCAGCATTTT | CASSSPGTNDSNQPQHF
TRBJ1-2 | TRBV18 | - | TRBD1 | TGTGCCAGCTCACGGGACAGCAGAACCTATGGCTACACCTTC | CASSRDSRTYGYTF
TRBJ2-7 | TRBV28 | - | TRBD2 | TGTGCCAGCAGGGGGGAGGGCCAGCATGAGCAGTACTTC | CASRGEGQHEQYF
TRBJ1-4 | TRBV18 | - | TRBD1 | TGTGCCAGCTCACCAGGACAGGGCACTAATGAAAAACTGTTTTTT | CASSPGQGTNEKLFF
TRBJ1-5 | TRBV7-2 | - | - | TGTGCCAGCAGCTTAGTTGTCAGTAGCAATCAGCCCCAGCATTTT | CASSLVVSSNQPQHF
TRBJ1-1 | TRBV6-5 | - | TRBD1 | TGTGCCAGCAAGCCGGGACAGATGAACACTGAAGCTTTCTTT | CASKPGQMNTEAFF
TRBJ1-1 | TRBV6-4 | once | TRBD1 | TGTGCCAGCAGTGACACGGACAGGGGTGATGAAGCTTTCTTT | CASSDTDRGDEAFF
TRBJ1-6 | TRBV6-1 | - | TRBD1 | TGTGCCAGCAGTGGACAGGGGAATAATTCACCCCTCCACTTT | CASSGQGNNSPLHF
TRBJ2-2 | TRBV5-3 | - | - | TGTGCCAGAAGCTTGGCCGATATCCAGGGGAACACCGGGGAGCTGTTTTTT | CARSLADIQGNTGELFF
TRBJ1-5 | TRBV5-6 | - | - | TGTGCCAGCAGCTTGGTCAGGGGAGGGAGCAATCAGCCCCAGCATTTT | CASSLVRGGSNQPQHF
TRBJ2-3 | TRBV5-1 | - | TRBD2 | TGCGCCAGCGGCTATCTCAGCGGGGTAGACACAGATACGCAGTATTTT | CASGYLSGVDTDTQYF
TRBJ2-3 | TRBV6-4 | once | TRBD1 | TGTGCCAGCAGTGACGGACAGGGGGCGGTAGATACGCAGTATTTT | CASSDGQGAVDTQYF
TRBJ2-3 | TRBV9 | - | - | TGTGCCAGCACCCTAGGACTGTTGTTCACAGATACGCAGTATTTT | CASTLGLLFTDTQYF
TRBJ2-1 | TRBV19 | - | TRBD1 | TGTGCCAGTAGTGAGAGGGGGCACAATGAGCAGTTCTTC | CASSERGHNEQFF
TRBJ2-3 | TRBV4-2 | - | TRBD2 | TGTGCCAGCAGCCAAGAGCAGCGGGGGGGCACAGATACGCAGTATTTT | CASSQEQRGGTDTQYF
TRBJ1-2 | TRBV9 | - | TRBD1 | TGTGCCAGCAGCGTAGGTGGGACAGGGGGAAGTTATGGCTACACCTTC | CASSVGGTGGSYGYTF
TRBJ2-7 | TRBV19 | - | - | TGTGCCAGTAGTGCTACCACGAACGAGCAGTACTTC | CASSATTNEQYF
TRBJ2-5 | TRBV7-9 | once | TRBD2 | TGTGCCAGCAGCACGGGACTAGCGGGAGACTTAGAGACCCAGTACTTC | CASSTGLAGDLETQYF
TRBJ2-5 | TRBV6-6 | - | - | TGTGCCAGCAGTTACTCGCTGGCGGCGGACCAAGAGACCCAGTACTTC | CASSYSLAADQETQYF
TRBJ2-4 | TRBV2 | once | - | TGTGCCAGCACTGGGGCTTCAGCCAAAAACATTCAGTACTTC | CASTGASAKNIQYF
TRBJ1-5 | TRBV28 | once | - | TGTGCCAGCAGTTTTACGGACCGGGGTTGGCCCCAGCATTTT | CASSFTDRGWPQHF
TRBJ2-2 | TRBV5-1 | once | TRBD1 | TGCGCCAGCGGGACAGGGGGCTCCACCGGGGAGCTGTTTTTT | CASGTGGSTGELFF
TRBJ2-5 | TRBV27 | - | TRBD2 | TGTGCCAGCAGCCCGGGACTAGCGGAACACATAGAGACCCAGTACTTC | CASSPGLAEHIETQYF
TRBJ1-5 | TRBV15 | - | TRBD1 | TGTGCCACCAGCTTCCTACCCGGGACAGGGGGCGGTAGCAATCAGCCCCAGCATTTT | CATSFLPGTGGGSNQPQHF
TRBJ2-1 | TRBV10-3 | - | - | TGTGCCATCAAAACCCCAGAAAATGAGCAGTTCTTC | CAIKTPENEQFF
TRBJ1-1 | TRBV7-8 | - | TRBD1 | TGTGCCAGCAGCTTATGGAGGGACAGGGGGCTCAATGAAGCTTTCTTT | CASSLWRDRGLNEAFF
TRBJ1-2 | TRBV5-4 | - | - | TGTGCCAGCAGCCCGATACCGGGATCGAACTATGGCTACACCTTC | CASSPIPGSNYGYTF
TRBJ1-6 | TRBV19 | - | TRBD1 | TGTGCCAGTAGCCCGGGACAGGTTAATTCACCCCTCCACTTT | CASSPGQVNSPLHF
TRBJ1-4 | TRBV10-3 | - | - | TGTGCCATCAGTGAGTCGCGGGACGACTCTCTGTTTTTT | CAISESRDDSLFF
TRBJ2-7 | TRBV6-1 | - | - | TGTGCCAGCAGTGAACGCAGGGCGTCGGAGGAGCAGTACTTC | CASSERRASEEQYF
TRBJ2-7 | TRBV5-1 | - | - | TGCGCCAGCAGCTTGTATCCGGGGGACTCCTACGAGCAGTACTTC | CASSLYPGDSYEQYF
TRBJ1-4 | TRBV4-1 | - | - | TGCGCCAGCAGGAAGGACTTCGAACTGTTTTTT | CASRKDFELFF
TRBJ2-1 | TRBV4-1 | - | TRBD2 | TGCGCCAGCAGCCAACTACTAGCGGGAGTTGAGCAGTTCTTC | CASSQLLAGVEQFF
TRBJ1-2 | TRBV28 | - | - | TGTGCCAGCAGTCCCCGGGCTCCTACTAAGACTATCTTC | CASSPRAPTKTIF